This TCR beta chain was documented in a study of blood T cell repertoires in COVID-19. In the study overall: Specimens from acute and convalescent COVID-19 originated in the United States, Italy and Spain.

Repertoires were generated with immunoSEQ multiplex PCR, while TCRdb's copy carries only in-frame clones and drops some. The table records roughly 300,000 clones, 70% to 90% of them present only once. This clonotype originated in a man between 18 and 35 years old who had recovered from COVID-19. The sample comprised peripheral blood.

Here the CDR3 reads CASSADSLYGYTF. The DNA of the CDR3 is TGTGCCAGCAGCGCGGACAGTCTCTATGGCTACACCTTC. V gene TRBV7-9 combines with J gene TRBJ1-2; D is possibly TRBD1 (6 bases). The ends were cut back, 5 bases at V and 4 bases at J, with 11 bases in the middle. The CDR3 spans 13 residues. Per the germline V gene, CDR1 is SEHNR and CDR2 is FQNEAQ (reference sequence).